The source of this TCR beta chain is a study of T cells after yellow fever vaccination. General study findings and limits: Post-booster samples contained most primary-vaccination clones (just under 98% CD4, approximately 88% CD8).

TCRdb processed the 5' RACE reads anew with MiXCR; each CDR3 protein has one entry. The sample contains about 360,000 distinct CDR3 sequences, approximately 6% of which appear only once. The table lists this clonotype with a few counts. The antigen remains undetermined. With V trimmed by 10 bases and J by 0 bases, 13 bases remained unmatched. This CDR3 comprises 17 residues. The TCR comes from a man aged 25 to 40 who received the YFV17D yellow fever vaccine. The sample here was PBMCs, taken 5 days after the yellow fever booster vaccination. The V and J genes are TRBV12-3 or TRBV12-4 and TRBJ2-5; 11 bases are a match to TRBD2. Here the CDR3 reads CATLRVLLAGDQETQYF. The CDR3 DNA reads TGTGCCACACTCAGGGTCCTACTAGCGGGGGACCAAGAGACCCAGTACTTC.